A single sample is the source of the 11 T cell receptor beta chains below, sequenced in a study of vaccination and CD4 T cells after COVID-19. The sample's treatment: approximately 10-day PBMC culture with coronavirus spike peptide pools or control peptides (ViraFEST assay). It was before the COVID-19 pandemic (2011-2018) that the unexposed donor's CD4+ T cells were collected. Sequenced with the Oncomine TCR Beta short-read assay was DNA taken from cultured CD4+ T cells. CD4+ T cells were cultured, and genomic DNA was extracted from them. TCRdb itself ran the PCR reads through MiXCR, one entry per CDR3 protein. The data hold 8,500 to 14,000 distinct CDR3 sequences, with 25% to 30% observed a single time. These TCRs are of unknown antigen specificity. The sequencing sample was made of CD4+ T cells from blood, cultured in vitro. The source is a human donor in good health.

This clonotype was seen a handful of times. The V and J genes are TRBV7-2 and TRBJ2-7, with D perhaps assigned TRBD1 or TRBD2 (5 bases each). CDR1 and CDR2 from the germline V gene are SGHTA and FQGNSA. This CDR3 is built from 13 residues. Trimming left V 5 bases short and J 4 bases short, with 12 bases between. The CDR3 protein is CASSARDGYEQYF. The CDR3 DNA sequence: TGTGCCAGCAGCGCCCGGGACGGATACGAGCAGTACTTC.

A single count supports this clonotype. The CDR3 DNA is TGTGCCAGCTCACTGGACCTAAGCTCTGGGGCCAACGTCCTGACTTTC. This codes for CASSLDLSSGANVLTF. The V gene is TRBV18, the J gene TRBJ2-6, with D uncertain. Trimming pared 4 bases from V and 0 bases from J, leaving 10 bases between. The CDR3 contains 16 residues. Germline lookup yields CDR1 KGHSH and CDR2 LQKENI.

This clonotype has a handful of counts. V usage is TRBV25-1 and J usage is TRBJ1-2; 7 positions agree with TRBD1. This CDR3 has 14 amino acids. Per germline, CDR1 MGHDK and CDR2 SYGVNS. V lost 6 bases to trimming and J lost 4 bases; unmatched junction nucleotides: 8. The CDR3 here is CASRPGQDSYGYTF. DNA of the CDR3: TGTGCCAGCAGACCCGGACAGGATAGCTATGGCTACACCTTC.

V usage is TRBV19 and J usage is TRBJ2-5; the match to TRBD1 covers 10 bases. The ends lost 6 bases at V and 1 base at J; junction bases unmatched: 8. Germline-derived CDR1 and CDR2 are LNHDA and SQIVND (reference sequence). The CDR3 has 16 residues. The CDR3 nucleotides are TGTGCCAGTAGCCAGTGGGACAGGGGAACCCAAGAGACCCAGTACTTC. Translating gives CASSQWDRGTQETQYF.

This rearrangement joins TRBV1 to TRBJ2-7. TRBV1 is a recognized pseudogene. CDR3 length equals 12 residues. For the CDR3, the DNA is TGCACCAGCAGCCGCCAGCTCTCCGAGCAGTACTTC. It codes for CTSSRQLSEQYF.

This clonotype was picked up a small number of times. The DNA of the CDR3 is TGTGCCAGCAGCTTAGGACCTACGAACACCGGGGAGCTGTTTTTT. This translates into CASSLGPTNTGELFF. The J gene is TRBJ2-2, the V gene TRBV7-2; D is unresolved. Germline lookup yields CDR1 SGHTA and CDR2 FQGNSA. Trimming took off 1 base at V and 0 bases at J, with 6 bases between the two ends. The CDR3 is made up of 15 amino acids.

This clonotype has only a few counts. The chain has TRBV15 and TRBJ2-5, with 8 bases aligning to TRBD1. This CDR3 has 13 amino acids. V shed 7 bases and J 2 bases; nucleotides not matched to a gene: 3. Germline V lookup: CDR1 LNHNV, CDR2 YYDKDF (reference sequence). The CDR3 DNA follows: TGTGCCACCATTGACAGGGGTCAAGAGACCCAGTACTTC. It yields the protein CATIDRGQETQYF. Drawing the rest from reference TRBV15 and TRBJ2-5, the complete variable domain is DAMVIQNPRYQVTQFGKPVTLSCSQTLNHNVMYWYQQKSSQAPKLLFHYYDKDFNNEADTPDNFQSRRPNTSFCFLDIRSPGLGDTAMYLCATIDRGQETQYFGPGTRLLVL.

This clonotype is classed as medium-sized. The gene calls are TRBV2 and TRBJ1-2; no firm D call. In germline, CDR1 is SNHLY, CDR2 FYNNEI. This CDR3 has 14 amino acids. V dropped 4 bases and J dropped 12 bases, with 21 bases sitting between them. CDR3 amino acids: CASSAIRDAARHTF. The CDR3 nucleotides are TGTGCCAGCAGTGCCATCCGGGATGCCGCCCGTCACACCTTC.

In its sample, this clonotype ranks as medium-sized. As DNA, the CDR3 is TGCAGTGCTAGTAGCAGGCAGACTGAAGCTTTCTTT. Its protein is CSASSRQTEAFF. This chain uses TRBV20-1 with TRBJ1-1; D is unclear. The germline V gene encodes CDR1 DFQATT and CDR2 SNEGSKA (reference sequence). The ends were cut back, 3 bases at V and 5 bases at J, with 10 bases in the middle. The CDR3 has 12 residues.

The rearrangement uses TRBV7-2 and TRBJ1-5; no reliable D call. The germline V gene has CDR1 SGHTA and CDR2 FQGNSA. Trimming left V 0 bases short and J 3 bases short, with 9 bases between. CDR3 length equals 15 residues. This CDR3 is CASSLADGFNQPQHF. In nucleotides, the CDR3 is TGTGCCAGCAGCTTAGCGGACGGATTCAATCAGCCCCAGCATTTT.

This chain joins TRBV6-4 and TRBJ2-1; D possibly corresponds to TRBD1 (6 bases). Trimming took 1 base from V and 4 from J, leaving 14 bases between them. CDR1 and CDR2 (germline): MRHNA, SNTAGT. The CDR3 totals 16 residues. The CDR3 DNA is TGTGCCAGCAGTGACTTTGGGGACAAGGATTACAATGAGCAGTTCTTC. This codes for CASSDFGDKDYNEQFF.